The rows below give T cell receptor beta chains drawn from one sample of a study of post-analysis software for immune sequencing data. TCRdb analysed the PCR reads with MiXCR anew, one entry per CDR3 protein. This sample yields roughly 570,000 distinct CDR3 sequences, of which 30% to 40% are seen a single time; under 7% belongs to the top ten. What was sequenced was blood. Receptors originate from a girl younger than 18 with multiple sclerosis. The conserved cysteine and the conserved F or W are not part of the CDR3 here.

J gene: TRBJ2-3
V gene: TRBV24-1
CDR3 protein: ATSDWTGITDTQY

J gene: TRBJ2-1
V gene: TRBV7-2
CDR3 protein: ASSFERGVVYSEQF

J gene: TRBJ2-7
V gene: TRBV7-2
CDR3 protein: ASSLVFRDDEQY

J gene: TRBJ2-5
V gene: TRBV6-6
CDR3 protein: ASSYPRIDQETQY

J gene: TRBJ2-1
V gene: TRBV5-1
CDR3 protein: ASSLLVGDPNEQF

J gene: TRBJ2-5
V gene: TRBV27
CDR3 protein: ATMDSHIGAQY

J gene: TRBJ1-4
V gene: TRBV9
CDR3 protein: ASSARPGGTNEKLF

J gene: TRBJ2-5
V gene: TRBV6-5
CDR3 protein: ASTRGVQETQY

J gene: TRBJ2-5
V gene: TRBV7-3
CDR3 protein: ASSLLAGVGETQY

J gene: TRBJ2-5
V gene: TRBV4-1
CDR3 protein: ASSQDDGQGIRQY

J gene: TRBJ2-7
V gene: TRBV6-5
CDR3 protein: ASSYLGQFYEQY

J gene: TRBJ1-5
V gene: TRBV7-6
CDR3 protein: ASTPTPGAAQPQH

J gene: TRBJ1-6
V gene: TRBV2
CDR3 protein: ASRRGVNSPLH

J gene: TRBJ1-1
V gene: TRBV29-1
CDR3 protein: SAAPPGMNTEAF

J gene: TRBJ2-1
V gene: TRBV7-2
CDR3 protein: ASSPGLGGEQF

J gene: TRBJ1-2
V gene: TRBV20-1
CDR3 protein: SARVGTANYGYT

J gene: TRBJ2-1
V gene: TRBV19
CDR3 protein: ARSLGHYNEQF

J gene: TRBJ2-6
V gene: TRBV24-1
CDR3 protein: ATSDLTPGGRTNVLT

J gene: TRBJ2-1
V gene: TRBV25-1
CDR3 protein: ASSDRPYNEQF

J gene: TRBJ1-6
V gene: TRBV5-1
CDR3 protein: ASTEDSSYSPLH

J gene: TRBJ2-5
V gene: TRBV20-1
CDR3 protein: STSPGGWQETQY

J gene: TRBJ2-1
V gene: TRBV20-1
CDR3 protein: SARDDRAAEQF

J gene: TRBJ2-1
V gene: TRBV5-1
CDR3 protein: ASSLMASGYNEQF

J gene: TRBJ1-4
V gene: TRBV11-1
CDR3 protein: ASRGSTNEKLF

J gene: TRBJ2-1
V gene: TRBV6-5
CDR3 protein: ASSHIAGGLNEQF

J gene: TRBJ2-1
V gene: TRBV6-1
CDR3 protein: ASRGAGRSSYNEQF

J gene: TRBJ1-1
V gene: TRBV20-1
CDR3 protein: SAIPGTGGTEAF

J gene: TRBJ1-5
V gene: TRBV6-6
CDR3 protein: ASSPEGSRSNQPQH

J gene: TRBJ2-1
V gene: TRBV11-2
CDR3 protein: ASTRPGLAANGEQF

J gene: TRBJ2-3
V gene: TRBV2
CDR3 protein: ASSPTMTDTQY

J gene: TRBJ1-1
V gene: TRBV29-1
CDR3 protein: SVGKGGTEAF

J gene: TRBJ2-4
V gene: TRBV12-3/TRBV12-4
CDR3 protein: ASSARAKNIQY

J gene: TRBJ1-5
V gene: TRBV9
CDR3 protein: ASSVDGYSNQPQH

J gene: .
V gene: TRBV6-5
CDR3 protein: ASSRGQGVTQY

J gene: TRBJ2-1
V gene: TRBV20-1
CDR3 protein: SARDVGREQF

J gene: TRBJ2-6
V gene: TRBV27
CDR3 protein: ASSKDSSGANVLT

J gene: TRBJ2-1
V gene: TRBV14
CDR3 protein: ASSQDVYRPNEQF

J gene: TRBJ2-1
V gene: TRBV27
CDR3 protein: ASMVRTYNEQF

J gene: TRBJ1-1
V gene: TRBV5-5
CDR3 protein: ASITGVWNTEAF

J gene: TRBJ2-6
V gene: TRBV7-9
CDR3 protein: ASRVTSGANVLT

J gene: TRBJ2-2
V gene: TRBV15
CDR3 protein: ATSRTGAGELF

J gene: TRBJ1-1
V gene: TRBV5-1
CDR3 protein: ASSPIVNRGDTEAF

J gene: TRBJ2-7
V gene: TRBV11-2
CDR3 protein: ASSPLEGRYYEQY

J gene: TRBJ1-6
V gene: TRBV5-1
CDR3 protein: ASSEQGSSYNSPLH